A selection of T cell receptor beta chains follows, all from one sample in a study of T cell responses to AZD1222 COVID-19 vaccine. Assay: immunoSEQ multiplex PCR; the TCRdb copy retains only in-frame clones and omits some. The data hold 160,000 or so clones, with 92% observed a single time. The source material was peripheral blood, sampled 28 days after the second AZD1222 dose. These receptors were obtained from an adult who received the AZD1222 COVID-19 vaccine. Each CDR3 is given with its conserved first and last residue. A D gene is named only where the DNA matches it firmly. Some rows have no size entry. The others give once, few or many, or a class for an expanded clone.

clone size,D gene,V gene,J gene,CDR3 protein,CDR3 DNA
.,.,TRBV27,TRBJ2-2,CASSLLDLGNTGELFF,TGTGCCAGCAGTTTACTCGACCTTGGGAACACCGGGGAGCTGTTTTTT
.,.,TRBV2,TRBJ2-5,CASSPRRGDGETQYF,TGTGCCAGCAGTCCCCGGAGGGGAGATGGGGAGACCCAGTACTTC
.,.,TRBV6-1,TRBJ2-7,CASSEEGTSSYEQYF,TGTGCCAGCAGTGAGGAAGGGACTTCGTCCTACGAGCAGTACTTC
once,.,TRBV6-1,TRBJ2-5,CASSEVRRGGTQYF,TGTGCCAGCAGTGAGGTCCGTAGGGGGGGCACCCAGTACTTC
once,.,TRBV5-4,TRBJ1-6,CASSFHRVSSSPLHF,TGTGCCAGCAGCTTTCACAGGGTGAGTAGTTCACCCCTCCACTTT
once,.,TRBV10-1,TRBJ2-7,CADYEQYF,TGCGCAGACTACGAGCAGTACTTC
once,TRBD2,TRBV27,TRBJ2-1,CASSRTSGGANNEQFF,TGTGCCAGCAGTAGGACTAGCGGGGGGGCGAACAATGAGCAGTTCTTC
.,.,TRBV12-2,TRBJ1-2,CIGSTSYTF,TGTATCGGAAGCACCAGCTACACCTTC
.,.,TRBV3-1/TRBV3-2,TRBJ2-7,CASSPGRRAYSYEQYF,TGTGCCAGCAGCCCTGGTCGCCGGGCATATTCCTACGAGCAGTACTTC
.,.,TRBV19,TRBJ2-2,CASSPRGGTAGELFF,TGTGCCAGTAGTCCCCGAGGGGGGACGGCCGGGGAGCTGTTTTTT